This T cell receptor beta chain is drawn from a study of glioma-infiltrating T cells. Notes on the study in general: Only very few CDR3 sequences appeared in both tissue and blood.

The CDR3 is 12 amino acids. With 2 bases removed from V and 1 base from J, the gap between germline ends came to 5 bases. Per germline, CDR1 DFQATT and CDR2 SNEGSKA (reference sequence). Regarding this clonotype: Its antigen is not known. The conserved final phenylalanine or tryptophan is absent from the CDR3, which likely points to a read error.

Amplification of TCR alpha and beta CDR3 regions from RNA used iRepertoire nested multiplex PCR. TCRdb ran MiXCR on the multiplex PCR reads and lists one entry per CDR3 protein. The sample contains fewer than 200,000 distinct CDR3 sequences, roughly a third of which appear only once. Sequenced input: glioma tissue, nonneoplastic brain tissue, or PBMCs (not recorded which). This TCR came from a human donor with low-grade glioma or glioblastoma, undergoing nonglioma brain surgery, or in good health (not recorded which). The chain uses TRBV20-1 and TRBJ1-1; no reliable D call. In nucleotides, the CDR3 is TGCAGTGCTAGAAGAGAGAACACTGAAGCTTTCCTT. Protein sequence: CSARRENTEAFL.